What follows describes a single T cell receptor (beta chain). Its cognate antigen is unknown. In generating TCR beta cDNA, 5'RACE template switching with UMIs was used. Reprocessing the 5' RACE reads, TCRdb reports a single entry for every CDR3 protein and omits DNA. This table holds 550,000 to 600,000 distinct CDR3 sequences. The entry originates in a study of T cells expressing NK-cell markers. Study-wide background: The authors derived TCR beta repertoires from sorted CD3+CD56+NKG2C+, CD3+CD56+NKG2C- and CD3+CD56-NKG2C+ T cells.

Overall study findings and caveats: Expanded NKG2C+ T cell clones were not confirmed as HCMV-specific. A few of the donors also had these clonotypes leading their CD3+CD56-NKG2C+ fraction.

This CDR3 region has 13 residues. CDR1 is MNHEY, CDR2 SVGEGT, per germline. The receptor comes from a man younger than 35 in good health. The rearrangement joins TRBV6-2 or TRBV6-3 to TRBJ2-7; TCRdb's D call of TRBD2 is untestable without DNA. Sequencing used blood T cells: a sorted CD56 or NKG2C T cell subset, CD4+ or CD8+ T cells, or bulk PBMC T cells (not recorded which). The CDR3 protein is CASSPSGFSEQYF.